These 6 T cell receptor beta chains were sequenced from one sample in a study of identical twins. Each CDR3 protein gets one entry after TCRdb re-called the 5' RACE reads with MiXCR. The table has approximately 670,000 distinct CDR3 sequences, over 5% seen once. The specimen was naive T cells sorted from blood. These receptor sequences come from a man younger than 30 in good health.

This clonotype was recorded many times. V is TRBV12-3 or TRBV12-4 and J is TRBJ2-6; D not resolved. The length of the CDR3 is 12 residues. Trimming cost V 6 bases and J 4 bases, with 4 bases left between them. The chain's CDR3 is CASSPGANVLTF. The CDR3 nucleotides read TGTGCCAGCAGCCCCGGGGCCAACGTCCTGACTTTC.

In this sample, this clonotype turned up many times. This chain joins TRBV12-3 or TRBV12-4 and TRBJ2-5; 11 nucleotides align to TRBD2. V dropped 3 bases and J dropped 1; count of bases not matched to a gene: 4. The CDR3 length is 16 residues. The CDR3 protein is CASSFPGLAGQETQYF. CDR3 nucleotides: TGTGCCAGCAGTTTTCCCGGACTAGCGGGCCAAGAGACCCAGTACTTC.

The chain is built from TRBV12-3 or TRBV12-4 and TRBJ2-2; 7 nucleotides agree with TRBD2. After removal of 1 base from V and 1 base from J, the junction contained 3 bases not matched to a gene. The CDR3 extends over 16 amino acids. CDR3 amino acids: CASSLDGLGNTGELFF. Here the CDR3 DNA reads TGTGCCAGCAGTTTAGACGGACTAGGGAACACCGGGGAGCTGTTTTTT.

At least ten counts were recorded for this clonotype. J is TRBJ2-1 and V is TRBV7-2; 12 nucleotides align to TRBD1. The CDR3 is made up of 14 amino acids. Germline trimming cut 6 bases from V and 9 bases from J; bases unmatched to any gene: 6. CDR1 is SGHTA and CDR2 is FQGNSA in the germline V gene. CDR3 DNA: TGTGCCAGCAGTTCCGGGACAGGGGGCGGTGAGCAGTTCTTC. Translated: CASSSGTGGGEQFF.

In its sample, this clonotype was seen many times. The rearrangement uses TRBV6-2 or TRBV6-3 and TRBJ2-1, with D hard to call. V lost 1 base to trimming and J lost 8 bases, with 9 bases between them. CDR1 and CDR2 from the germline V gene are MNHEY and SVGEGT. CDR3 size: 13 residues. CDR3 in DNA: TGTGCCAGCAGTTACTTAGAATTCTATGAGCAGTTCTTC. Translated, it gives CASSYLEFYEQFF.

This clonotype occurred many times. The junction shows a germline mismatch at one end, possibly a read error. This rearrangement joins TRBV20-1 to TRBJ2-3, with 7 bases lining up with TRBD2. This CDR3 region has 11 residues. The germline V gene encodes CDR1 DFQATT and CDR2 SNEGSKA (reference sequence). CDR3 coding DNA: TGCAGTGTAGGGGCGGGAGTATCCCTACCTTTT. Translation: CSVGAGVSLPF.